These T cell receptor beta chains were read from a single sample in a study of OX40 agonist ivuxolimab in advanced cancers. Profiled with immunoSEQ multiplex PCR; TCRdb holds only in-frame clones, not every one. The sample lists some 22,000 clones; around nine tenths were seen once. The sequenced sample was CD4+ or CD8+ T cells sorted from blood, obtained in a trial of the OX40 agonist ivuxolimab. The receptors come from an adult with an advanced solid tumor such as melanoma, head and neck, liver or kidney cancer. CDR3s include the opening cysteine and the closing phenylalanine or tryptophan. D genes are given only for firm matches. Size is stated for part of the rows, as once, few or many counts, or as a class when the clone is expanded.

v_gene	abundance	d_gene	j_gene	CDR3nt	CDR3aa
TRBV27	few	TRBD2	TRBJ2-3	TGTGCCAGCAGTACAGGGGGACTAGCGGGGACCCCCTACACAGATACGCAGTATTTT	CASSTGGLAGTPYTDTQYF
TRBV2	-	TRBD1	TRBJ2-7	TGTGCCAGCAGCGGGACAGCTATGACCTACGAGCAGTACTTC	CASSGTAMTYEQYF
TRBV19	-	TRBD1	TRBJ1-2	TGTGCCAGTACCCCTCGAAGTCTTGACAGGGTGGCAAGTGGCTACACCTTC	CASTPRSLDRVASGYTF
TRBV9	-	-	TRBJ1-1	TGTGCCAGCAGCAAAGGGGTGAACACTGAAGCTTTCTTT	CASSKGVNTEAFF
TRBV9	-	-	TRBJ2-7	TGTGCCAGCAGCGTAGCTTTGGGCTTACCCTACGAGCAGTACTTC	CASSVALGLPYEQYF
TRBV27	-	-	TRBJ2-5	TGTGCCAGCAGTTTAGGGACCTCAGAGACCCAGTACTTC	CASSLGTSETQYF
TRBV4-3	-	-	TRBJ2-5	TGCGCCAGCAGCGTCCGGGAGCAAGAGACCCAGTACTTC	CASSVREQETQYF
TRBV5-1	once	TRBD2	TRBJ2-3	TGCGCCAGCAGCTTCGGACTAGCGGGAGCCCGTGATACGCAGTATTTT	CASSFGLAGARDTQYF
TRBV2	-	TRBD2	TRBJ2-1	TGTGCCAGCAACCTGGCGGCGGGGACTAGCGGCCTCAATGAGCAGTTCTTC	CASNLAAGTSGLNEQFF
TRBV7-9	once	-	TRBJ2-3	TGTGCCAGCAGCGAAAGACAGCTAGCCCCTAGCACAGATACGCAGTATTTT	CASSERQLAPSTDTQYF